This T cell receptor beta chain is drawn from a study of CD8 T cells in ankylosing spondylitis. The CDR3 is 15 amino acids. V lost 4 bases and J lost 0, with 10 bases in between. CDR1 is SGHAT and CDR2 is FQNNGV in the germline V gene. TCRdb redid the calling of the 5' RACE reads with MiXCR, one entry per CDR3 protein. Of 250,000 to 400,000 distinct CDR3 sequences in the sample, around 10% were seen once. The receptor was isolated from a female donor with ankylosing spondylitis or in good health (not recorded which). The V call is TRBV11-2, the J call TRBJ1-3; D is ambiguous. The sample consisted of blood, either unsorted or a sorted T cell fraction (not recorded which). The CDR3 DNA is TGTGCCAGCAGCTATCACGGAAACTCTGGAAACACCATATATTTT. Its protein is CASSYHGNSGNTIYF.